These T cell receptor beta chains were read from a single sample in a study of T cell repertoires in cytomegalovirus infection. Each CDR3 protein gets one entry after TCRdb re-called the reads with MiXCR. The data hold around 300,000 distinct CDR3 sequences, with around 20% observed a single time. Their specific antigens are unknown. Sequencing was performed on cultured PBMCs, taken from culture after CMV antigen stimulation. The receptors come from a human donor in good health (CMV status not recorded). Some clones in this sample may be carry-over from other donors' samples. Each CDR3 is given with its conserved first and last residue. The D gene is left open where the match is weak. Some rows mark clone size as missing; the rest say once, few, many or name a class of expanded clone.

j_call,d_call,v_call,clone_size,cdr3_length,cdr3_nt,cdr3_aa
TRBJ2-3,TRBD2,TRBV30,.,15,TGTGCCTGGAGTGTACGAGGAGCGGGAGCTGATACGCAGTATTTT,CAWSVRGAGADTQYF
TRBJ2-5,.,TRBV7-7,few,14,TGTGCCAGCAGCTCTGACTCAGAGAGGGAGACCCAGTACTTC,CASSSDSERETQYF
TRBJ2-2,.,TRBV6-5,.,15,TGTGCCAGCGGCAGACAGCTTTTGAACACCGGGGAGCTGTTTTTT,CASGRQLLNTGELFF
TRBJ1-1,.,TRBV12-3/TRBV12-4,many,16,TGTGCCAGCAGGAACTTTATCGGCAGGGAGATGTCTGAAGCTTTCTTT,CASRNFIGREMSEAFF
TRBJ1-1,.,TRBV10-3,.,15,TGTGCCATCAGTGAGTCGGGGGGATTCGGCACTGAAGCTTTCTTT,CAISESGGFGTEAFF
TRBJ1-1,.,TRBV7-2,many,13,TGTGCCAGCAGCCCGACGGGGCTCACTGAAGCTTTCTTT,CASSPTGLTEAFF
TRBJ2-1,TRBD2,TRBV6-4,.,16,TGTGCCAGCAGTGGGGAGGGACTACGCTCCTACAATGAGCAGTTCTTC,CASSGEGLRSYNEQFF
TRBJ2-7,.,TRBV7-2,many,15,TGTGCCAGCAGCTTAGGAGGGATCCCCTCCTACGAGCAGTACTTC,CASSLGGIPSYEQYF
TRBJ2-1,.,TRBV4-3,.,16,TGCGCCAGCAGCCAACTAGCGCAAGTATCCTACAATGAGCAGTTCTTC,CASSQLAQVSYNEQFF
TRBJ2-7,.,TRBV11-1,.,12,TGTGCCAGCAGCCAAGCTTCCTACGAGCAGTACTTC,CASSQASYEQYF
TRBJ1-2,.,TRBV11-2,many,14,TGTGCCAGCAGCTTTTCTACCGCCGGAGATGGCTACACCTTC,CASSFSTAGDGYTF
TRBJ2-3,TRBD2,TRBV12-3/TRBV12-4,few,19,TGTGCCAGCAGTCCACACCCTGGGACTAGCGGGATAAGCACAGATACGCAGTATTTT,CASSPHPGTSGISTDTQYF
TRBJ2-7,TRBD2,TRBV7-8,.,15,TGTGCCAGCAGCCCAAGGACTAGCGGCCTCTACGAGCAGTACTTC,CASSPRTSGLYEQYF
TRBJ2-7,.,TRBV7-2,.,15,TGTGCCAGCAGCTTACGTGCCAGGGGAAACTACGAGCAGTACTTC,CASSLRARGNYEQYF
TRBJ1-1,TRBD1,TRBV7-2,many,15,TGTGCCAGCAGCTCATTCGGGGACAGGGGGCGAAAAGCTTTCTTT,CASSSFGDRGRKAFF
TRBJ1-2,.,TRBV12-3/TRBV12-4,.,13,TGTGCCAGCAGTCCCATACCTTCCTATGGCTACACCTTC,CASSPIPSYGYTF
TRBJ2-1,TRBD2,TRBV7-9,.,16,TGTGCCAGCAGCCCCCAGCGACTAGCGGGAGGGAATGAGCAGTTCTTC,CASSPQRLAGGNEQFF
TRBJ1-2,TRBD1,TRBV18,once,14,TGTGCCAGCTCACCACGTGTACAGGGGAATGGCTACACCTTC,CASSPRVQGNGYTF
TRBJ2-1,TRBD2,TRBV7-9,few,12,TGTGCCAGCAGGCCAACTAGCGGGAAGGAGTTCTTC,CASRPTSGKEFF
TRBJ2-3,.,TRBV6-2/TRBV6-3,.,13,TGTGCCAGCAGCGGGATTCGCCAAGATACGCAGTATTTT,CASSGIRQDTQYF
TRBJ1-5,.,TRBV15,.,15,TGTGCCACCAGCAGAGATCTAGGGGTGGACCAGCCCCAGCATTTT,CATSRDLGVDQPQHF
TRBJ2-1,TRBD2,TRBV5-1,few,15,TGCGCCAGCAGCCGGGAACTAGCGGGATTGGATGAGCAGTTCTTC,CASSRELAGLDEQFF
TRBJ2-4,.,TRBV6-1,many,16,TGTGCCAGCAGCCCTCTACCGGGGCAAGCCAAAAACATTCAGTACTTC,CASSPLPGQAKNIQYF
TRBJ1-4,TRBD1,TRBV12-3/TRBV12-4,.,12,TGTGCCAGCAGGGACAGGGATGAAAAACTGTTTTTT,CASRDRDEKLFF
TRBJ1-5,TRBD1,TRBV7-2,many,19,TGTGCCAGCAGCTCCTCGGACAGGATGGTGCTTCGGGGCAATCAGCCCCAGCATTTT,CASSSSDRMVLRGNQPQHF
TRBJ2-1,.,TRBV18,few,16,TGTGCCAGCTCACCGTGGGACCGACACAGGGAAAATGAGCAGTTCTTC,CASSPWDRHRENEQFF
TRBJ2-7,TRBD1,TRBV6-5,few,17,TGTGCCAGCAGGGGCTTAAGGCGACAGGGGGAAAGGTACGAGCAGTACTTC,CASRGLRRQGERYEQYF
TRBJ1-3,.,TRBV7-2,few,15,TGTGCCAGCAGCTTAACAGGGCCCTCTGGAAACACCATATATTTT,CASSLTGPSGNTIYF
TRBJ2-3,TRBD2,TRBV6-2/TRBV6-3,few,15,TGTGCCAGCAGTTATGCTAGCGGGAGTAGGAATACGCAGTATTTT,CASSYASGSRNTQYF
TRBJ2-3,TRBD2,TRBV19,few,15,TGTGCCAGTAGTCCTAGCGGGATTCGCACAGATACGCAGTATTTT,CASSPSGIRTDTQYF
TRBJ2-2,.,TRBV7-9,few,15,TGTGCCAGCAGCGGTACAGGGATTAACACCGGGGAGCTGTTTTTT,CASSGTGINTGELFF
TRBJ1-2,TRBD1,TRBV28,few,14,TGTGCCAGCAGTTCCGCGGACAGGTTCTATGGCTACACCTTC,CASSSADRFYGYTF
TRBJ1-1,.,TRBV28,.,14,TGTGCCAGCAGTTCCAGTCCGGGGGGCGCTGAAGCTTTCTTT,CASSSSPGGAEAFF
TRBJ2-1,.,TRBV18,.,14,TGTGCCAGCTCACCAGTGGGGGAATACAATGAGCAGTTCTTC,CASSPVGEYNEQFF
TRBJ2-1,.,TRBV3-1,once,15,TGTGCCAGCAGCCAAACCTTGGCGCCCTACAATGAGCAGTTCTTC,CASSQTLAPYNEQFF
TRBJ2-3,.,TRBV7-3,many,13,TGTGCCAGCAGCTTAAAAGGGTCAGATACGCAGTATTTT,CASSLKGSDTQYF
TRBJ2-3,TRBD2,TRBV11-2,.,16,TGTGCCAGCAGCTTATCCTTCGGGGTAGCGGGAGATACGCAGTATTTT,CASSLSFGVAGDTQYF
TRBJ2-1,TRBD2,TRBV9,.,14,TGTGCCAGCAGCGTAGTGGCGGGAGTCGATGAGCAGTTCTTC,CASSVVAGVDEQFF
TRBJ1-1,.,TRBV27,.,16,TGTGCCAGCAGTTTATCGGTAGGAAGGGGGAACACTGAAGCTTTCTTT,CASSLSVGRGNTEAFF
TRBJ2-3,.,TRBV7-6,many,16,TGTGCCAGCAGCCTTACCCCGGGACAAAACACAGATACGCAGTATTTT,CASSLTPGQNTDTQYF
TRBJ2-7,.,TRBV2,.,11,TGTGCCAGCAGTAAGACTACCCCGAGGTACTTC,CASSKTTPRYF
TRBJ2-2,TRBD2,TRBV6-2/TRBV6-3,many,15,TGTGCCAGCAATTTAGCGGGAGCGAACACCGGGGAGCTGTTTTTT,CASNLAGANTGELFF
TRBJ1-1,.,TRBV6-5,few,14,TGTGCCAGCAGTATGCTGAGAGGAAGCACTGAAGCTTTCTTT,CASSMLRGSTEAFF
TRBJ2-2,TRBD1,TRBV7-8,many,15,TGTGCCAGCAGCGAAAGAGACAGGGGGCGAGGGGAGCTGTTTTTT,CASSERDRGRGELFF
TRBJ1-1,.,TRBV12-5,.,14,TGTGCTAGTGGTTTGGCAAATCGGAGAATTGAAGCTTTCTTT,CASGLANRRIEAFF
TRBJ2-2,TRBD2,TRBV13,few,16,TGTGCCAGCAGCCCCTATAGCGGGAGCAACACCGGGGAGCTGTTTTTT,CASSPYSGSNTGELFF
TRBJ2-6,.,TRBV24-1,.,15,TGTGCCACCAGTGATCACAGGGCTGGGGCCAACGTCCTGACTTTC,CATSDHRAGANVLTF
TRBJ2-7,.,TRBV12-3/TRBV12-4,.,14,TGTGCCAGCAGTTTCGGTCAGAGAGATTACGAGCAGTACTTC,CASSFGQRDYEQYF
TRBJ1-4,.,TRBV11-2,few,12,TGTGCCAGCAGCTTAGGACGGCGTTCTCTGTTTTTT,CASSLGRRSLFF
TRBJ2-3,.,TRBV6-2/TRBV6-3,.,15,TGTGCCAGCAGTCCGGCCCTTCCTTTCACAGATACGCAGTATTTT,CASSPALPFTDTQYF
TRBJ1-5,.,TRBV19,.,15,TGTGCCAGTAGTATAAACCGCAGGATTAATCAGCCCCAGCATTTT,CASSINRRINQPQHF
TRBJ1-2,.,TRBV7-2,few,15,TGTGCCAGCAGCCCTCAGGGCGGGGCGGGTCGCGGCTACACCTTC,CASSPQGGAGRGYTF
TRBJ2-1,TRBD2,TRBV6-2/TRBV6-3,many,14,TGTGCCAGCGAATCTAGCGGGAGAACGAATGAGCAGTTCTTC,CASESSGRTNEQFF
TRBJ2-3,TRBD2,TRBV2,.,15,TGTGCCAGCAGTATCTATTCGGGAGGAGGAGATACGCAGTATTTT,CASSIYSGGGDTQYF
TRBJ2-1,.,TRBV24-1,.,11,TGTGCCACCAGTGGCCTAGGTGAGCAGTTCTTC,CATSGLGEQFF
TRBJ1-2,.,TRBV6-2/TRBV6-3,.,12,TGTGCCAGCAGTTCGACGGCATATGGCTACACCTTC,CASSSTAYGYTF
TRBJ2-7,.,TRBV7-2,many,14,TGTGCCAGCAGCTTATTTCGGGGGTCGGTCGGTCAGTACTTC,CASSLFRGSVGQYF
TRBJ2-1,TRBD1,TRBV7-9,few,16,TGTGCCAGCAGCTTAGGATCCAGGGGGCTATGGAATGAGCAGTTCTTC,CASSLGSRGLWNEQFF
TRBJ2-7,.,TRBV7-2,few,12,TGTGCCAGCAGCTTAGCGCAGTACGAGCAGTACTTC,CASSLAQYEQYF
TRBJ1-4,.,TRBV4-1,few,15,TGCGCCAGCAGCCAAGATCGAGGGGGGGCAGAAAAACTGTTTTTT,CASSQDRGGAEKLFF